Included here is one T cell receptor (beta chain) sequence, with context. Its target is not known. The sample belongs to a study of CD8 T cells in ankylosing spondylitis. Whole-study findings and limits: A TCR beta motif of roughly 8 highly homologous variants seemed to mark ankylosing spondylitis blood. From matched ankylosing spondylitis synovial fluid, disease-linked clones were reportedly recovered at significantly enriched levels. Past research had described some motif variants in reactive arthritis synovial fluid and blood.

The CDR3 runs to 11 residues. Making the TCR beta libraries involved quantitative 5'-RACE with molecular barcodes. TCRdb recomputed calls from the 5' RACE reads with MiXCR, one row per CDR3 protein. The sample carries roughly 220,000 distinct CDR3 sequences, under 12% recorded once. Sequenced: blood, either unsorted or a sorted T cell fraction (not recorded which). The rearrangement links TRBV21-1 to TRBJ1-5. TRBV21-1 is listed as a pseudogene. The clonotype was recovered from a male donor with ankylosing spondylitis or in good health (not recorded which). The CDR3 bases are TGTGCCAGCAGCAAGGCTCACCCCCAGCATTTT. It encodes CASSKAHPQHF.